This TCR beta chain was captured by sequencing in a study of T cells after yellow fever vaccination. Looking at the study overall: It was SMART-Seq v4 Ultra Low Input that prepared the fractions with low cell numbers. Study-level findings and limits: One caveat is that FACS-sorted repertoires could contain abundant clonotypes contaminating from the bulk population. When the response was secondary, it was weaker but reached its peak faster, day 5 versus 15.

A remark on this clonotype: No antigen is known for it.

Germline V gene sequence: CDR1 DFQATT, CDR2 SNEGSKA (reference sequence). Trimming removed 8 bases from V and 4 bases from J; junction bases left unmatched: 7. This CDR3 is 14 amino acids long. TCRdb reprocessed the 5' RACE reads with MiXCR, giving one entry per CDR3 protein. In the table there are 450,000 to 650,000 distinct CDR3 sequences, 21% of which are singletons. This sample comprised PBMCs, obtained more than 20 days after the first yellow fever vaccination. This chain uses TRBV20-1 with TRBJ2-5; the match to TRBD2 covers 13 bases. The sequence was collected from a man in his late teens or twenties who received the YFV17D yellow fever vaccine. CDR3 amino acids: CSTSRLAGGETQYF. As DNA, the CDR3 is TGCAGTACCAGCCGACTAGCGGGGGGAGAGACCCAGTACTTC.